Described below is a single T cell receptor beta chain sequence and its context. Its antigen is not known. Normal lung sampling was at least 3 cm from the tumour, as distant as possible. The data were obtained in a study of immune cell composition in non-small cell lung cancer. Study overall: Most cases were lung adenocarcinoma or squamous cell carcinoma.

Profiling relied on immunoSEQ multiplex PCR, and the TCRdb table lists in-frame clones only, not all of them. In the table there are about 6,600 clones, 82% of which are singletons. General observations from the study: Squamous carcinomas (roughly 80%) more often had tumour-associated clones >0.5% than adenocarcinomas (around 35%). Tumour TCR-beta clonality was not significantly tied to smoking pack-years.

Sequencing was done on a sample of non-adjacent lung tissue. The receptor's source is a human donor with non-small cell lung cancer.

CDR3 sequence (DNA): TGCGCCAGCAGCTTGGCAGGCAGCTGGAACACTGAAGCTTTCTTT. Encoded protein: CASSLAGSWNTEAFF. The chain recombines TRBV5-1 with TRBJ1-1; no definite D call. V was pared by 0 bases and J by 1 base, with 10 bases between. From germline, CDR1 is SGHRS and CDR2 YFSETQ. The CDR3 is made up of 15 amino acids.